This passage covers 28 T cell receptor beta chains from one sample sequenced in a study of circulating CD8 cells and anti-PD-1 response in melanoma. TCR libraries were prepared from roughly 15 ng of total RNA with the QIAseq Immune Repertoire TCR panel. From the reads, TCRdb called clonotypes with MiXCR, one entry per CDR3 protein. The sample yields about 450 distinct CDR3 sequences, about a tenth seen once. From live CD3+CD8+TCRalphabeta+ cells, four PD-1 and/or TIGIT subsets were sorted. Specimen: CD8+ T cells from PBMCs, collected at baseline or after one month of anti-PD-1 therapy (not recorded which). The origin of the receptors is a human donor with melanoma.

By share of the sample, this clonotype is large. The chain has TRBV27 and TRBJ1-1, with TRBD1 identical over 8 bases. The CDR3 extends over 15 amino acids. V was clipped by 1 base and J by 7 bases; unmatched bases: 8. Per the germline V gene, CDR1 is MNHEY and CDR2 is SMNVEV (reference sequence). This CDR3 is CASSLYPGGGGEAFF. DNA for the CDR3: TGTGCCAGCAGTTTATACCCAGGGGGCGGCGGTGAAGCTTTCTTT.

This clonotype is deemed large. CDR3 in DNA: TGTGCCACCAGTGAAATCCCCACTAGCGGGATGGAGACCCAGTACTTC. Amino acids: CATSEIPTSGMETQYF. The chain employs TRBV24-1 and TRBJ2-5; 10 nucleotides align to TRBD2. The CDR3 is made up of 16 amino acids. Losses at the gene ends were 4 bases for V and 5 bases for J; bases not matched to a gene: 9. The germline V gene encodes CDR1 KGHDR and CDR2 SFDVKD.

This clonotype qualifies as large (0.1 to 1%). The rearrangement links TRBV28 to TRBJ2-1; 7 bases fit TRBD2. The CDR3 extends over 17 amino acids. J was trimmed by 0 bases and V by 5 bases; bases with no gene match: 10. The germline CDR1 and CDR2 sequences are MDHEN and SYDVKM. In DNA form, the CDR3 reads TGTGCCAGCAGTCCCTTAGCGGGCCTTAGCTCCTACAATGAGCAGTTCTTC. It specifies CASSPLAGLSSYNEQFF.

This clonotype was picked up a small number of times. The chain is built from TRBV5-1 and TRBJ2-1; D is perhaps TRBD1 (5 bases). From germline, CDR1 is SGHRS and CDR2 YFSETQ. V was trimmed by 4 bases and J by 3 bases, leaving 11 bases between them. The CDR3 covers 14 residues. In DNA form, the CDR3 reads TGCGCCAGCAGCCCCCCCGACAGCTACAATGAGCAGTTCTTC. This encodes CASSPPDSYNEQFF.

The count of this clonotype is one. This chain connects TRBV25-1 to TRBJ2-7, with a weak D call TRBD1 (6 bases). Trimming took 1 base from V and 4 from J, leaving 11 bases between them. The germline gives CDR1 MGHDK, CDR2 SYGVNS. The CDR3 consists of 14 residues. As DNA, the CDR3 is TGTGCCAGCAGTGAATCGGACAGTTCATACGAGCAGTACTTC. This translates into CASSESDSSYEQYF.

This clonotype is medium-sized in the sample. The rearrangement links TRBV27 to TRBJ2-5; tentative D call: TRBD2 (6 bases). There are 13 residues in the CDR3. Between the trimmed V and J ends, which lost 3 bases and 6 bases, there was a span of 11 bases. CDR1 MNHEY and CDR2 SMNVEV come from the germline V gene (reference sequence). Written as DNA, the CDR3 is TGTGCCAGCAGTTTGGAGGGAACGCAGACCCAGTACTTC. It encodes CASSLEGTQTQYF.

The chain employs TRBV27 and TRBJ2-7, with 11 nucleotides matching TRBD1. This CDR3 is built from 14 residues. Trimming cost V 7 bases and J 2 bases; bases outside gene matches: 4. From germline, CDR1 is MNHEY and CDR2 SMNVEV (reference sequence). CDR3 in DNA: TGTGCCAGCAAACCGGGACAGGGGGCCTACGAGCAGTACTTC. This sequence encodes CASKPGQGAYEQYF.

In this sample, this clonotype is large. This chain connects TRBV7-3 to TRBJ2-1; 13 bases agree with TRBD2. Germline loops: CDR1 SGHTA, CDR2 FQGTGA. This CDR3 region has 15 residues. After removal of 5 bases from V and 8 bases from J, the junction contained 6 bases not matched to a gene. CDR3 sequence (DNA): TGTGCCAGCAGCCGACTAGCGGGAGGTACAGATGAGCAGTTCTTC. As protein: CASSRLAGGTDEQFF. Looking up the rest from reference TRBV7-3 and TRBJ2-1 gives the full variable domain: GAGVSQTPSNKVTEKGKYVELRCDPISGHTALYWYRQSLGQGPEFLIYFQGTGAADDSGLPNDRFFAVRPEGSVSTLKIQRTERGDSAVYLCASSRLAGGTDEQFFGPGTRLTVL.

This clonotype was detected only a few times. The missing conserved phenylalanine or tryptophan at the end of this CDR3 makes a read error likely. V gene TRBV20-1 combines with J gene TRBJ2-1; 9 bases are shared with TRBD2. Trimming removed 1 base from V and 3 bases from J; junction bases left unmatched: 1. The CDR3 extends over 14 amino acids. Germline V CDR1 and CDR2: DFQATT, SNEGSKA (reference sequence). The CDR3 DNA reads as TGCAGTGCTAGAGGGACTAGCGACTACAATGAGCAGTTCCTC. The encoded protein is CSARGTSDYNEQFL.

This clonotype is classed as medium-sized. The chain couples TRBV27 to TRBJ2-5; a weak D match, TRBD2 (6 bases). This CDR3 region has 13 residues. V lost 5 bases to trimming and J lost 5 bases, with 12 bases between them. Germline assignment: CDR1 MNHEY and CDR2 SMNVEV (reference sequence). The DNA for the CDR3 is TGTGCCAGCAGTCGGGAGAGGAGGGAGACCCAGTACTTC. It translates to CASSRERRETQYF.

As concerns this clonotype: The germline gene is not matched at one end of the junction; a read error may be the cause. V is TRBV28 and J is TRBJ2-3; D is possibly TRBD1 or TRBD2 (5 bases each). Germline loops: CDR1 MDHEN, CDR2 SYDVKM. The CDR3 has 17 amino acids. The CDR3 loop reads CASSLGEIFLNTVTRYF. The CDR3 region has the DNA TGTGCCAGCAGTCTGGGGGAGATCTTCTTGAATACAGTTACGCGGTATTTT.

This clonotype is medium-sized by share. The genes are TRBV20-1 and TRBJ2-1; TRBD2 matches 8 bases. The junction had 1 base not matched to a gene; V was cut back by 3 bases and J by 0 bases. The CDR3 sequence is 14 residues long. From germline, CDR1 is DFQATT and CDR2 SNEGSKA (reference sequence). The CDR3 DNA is TGCAGTGCTAGTGGACTAGCCTCCTACAATGAGCAGTTCTTC. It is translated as CSASGLASYNEQFF.

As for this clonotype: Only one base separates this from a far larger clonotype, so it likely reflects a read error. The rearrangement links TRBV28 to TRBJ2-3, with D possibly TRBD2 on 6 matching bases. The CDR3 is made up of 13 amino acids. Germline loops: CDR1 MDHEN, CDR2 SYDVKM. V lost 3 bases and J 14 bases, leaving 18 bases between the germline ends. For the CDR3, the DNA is TGTGCCAGCAGTTTCCGGGGGACCGGGGAGCTGTATTTT. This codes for CASSFRGTGELYF. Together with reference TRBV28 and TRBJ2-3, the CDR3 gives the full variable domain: DVKVTQSSRYLVKRTGEKVFLECVQDMDHENMFWYRQDPGLGLRLIYFSYDVKMKEKGDIPEGYSVSREKKERFSLILESASTNQTSMYLCASSFRGTGELYFGPGTRLTVL.

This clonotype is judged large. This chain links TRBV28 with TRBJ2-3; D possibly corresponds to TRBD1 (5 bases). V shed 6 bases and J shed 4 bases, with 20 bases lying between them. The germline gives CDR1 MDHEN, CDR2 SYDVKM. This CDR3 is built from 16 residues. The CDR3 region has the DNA TGTGCCAGCAGCCTCCAGGGCGGTCACGACGCAGATACGCAGTATTTT. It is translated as CASSLQGGHDADTQYF.

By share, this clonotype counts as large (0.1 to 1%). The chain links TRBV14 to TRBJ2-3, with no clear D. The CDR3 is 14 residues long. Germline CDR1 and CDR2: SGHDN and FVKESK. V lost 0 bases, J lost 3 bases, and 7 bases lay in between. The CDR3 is CASSQERVTDTQYF. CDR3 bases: TGTGCCAGCAGCCAAGAAAGAGTTACAGATACGCAGTATTTT.

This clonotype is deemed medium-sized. CDR3 amino acids: CSAQRMGSYEQYF. CDR3 nucleotides: TGCAGCGCCCAGCGGATGGGGAGCTACGAGCAGTACTTC. The rearrangement links TRBV29-1 to TRBJ2-7; possibly TRBD2 for D (5 bases). The CDR3 totals 13 residues. Germline V gene lookup returns CDR1 SQVTM and CDR2 ANQGSEA. Trimming removed 7 bases at V and 3 bases at J, with 16 bases between.

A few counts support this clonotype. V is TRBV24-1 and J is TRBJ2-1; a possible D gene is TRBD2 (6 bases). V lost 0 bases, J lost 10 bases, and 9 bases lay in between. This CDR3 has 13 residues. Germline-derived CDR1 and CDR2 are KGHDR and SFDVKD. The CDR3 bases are TGTGCCACCAGTGATTTGTCGGGGGAGGAGCAGTTCTTC. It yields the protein CATSDLSGEEQFF.

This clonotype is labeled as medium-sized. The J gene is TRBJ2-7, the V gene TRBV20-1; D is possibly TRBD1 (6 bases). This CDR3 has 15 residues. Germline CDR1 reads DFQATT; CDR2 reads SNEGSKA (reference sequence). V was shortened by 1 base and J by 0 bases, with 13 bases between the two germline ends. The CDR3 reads CSARGVRGNSYEQYF. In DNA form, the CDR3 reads TGCAGTGCTAGAGGGGTCAGGGGAAACTCCTACGAGCAGTACTTC.

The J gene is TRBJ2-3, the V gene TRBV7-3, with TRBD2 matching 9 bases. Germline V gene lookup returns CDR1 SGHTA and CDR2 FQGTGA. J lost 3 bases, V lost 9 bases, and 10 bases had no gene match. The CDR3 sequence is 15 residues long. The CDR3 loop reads CARSRLAEGTDTQYF. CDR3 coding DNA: TGTGCCAGAAGCCGACTAGCGGAAGGGACAGATACGCAGTATTTT.

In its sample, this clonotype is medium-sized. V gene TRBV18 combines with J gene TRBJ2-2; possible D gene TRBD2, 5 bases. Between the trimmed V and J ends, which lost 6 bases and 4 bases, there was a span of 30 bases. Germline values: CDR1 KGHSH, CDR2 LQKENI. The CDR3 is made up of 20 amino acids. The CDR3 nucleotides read TGTGCCAGCTCCCAGAGCAGAGAACTACGCCCGACTACGGCCACCGGGGAGCTGTTTTTT. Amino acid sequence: CASSQSRELRPTTATGELFF.

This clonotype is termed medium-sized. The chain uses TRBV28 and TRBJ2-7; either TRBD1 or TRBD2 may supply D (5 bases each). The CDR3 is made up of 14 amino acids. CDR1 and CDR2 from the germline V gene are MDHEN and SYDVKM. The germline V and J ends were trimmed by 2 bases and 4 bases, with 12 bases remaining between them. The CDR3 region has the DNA TGTGCCAGCAGTTTAACGGGGCGCAGGTACGAGCAGTACTTC. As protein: CASSLTGRRYEQYF.

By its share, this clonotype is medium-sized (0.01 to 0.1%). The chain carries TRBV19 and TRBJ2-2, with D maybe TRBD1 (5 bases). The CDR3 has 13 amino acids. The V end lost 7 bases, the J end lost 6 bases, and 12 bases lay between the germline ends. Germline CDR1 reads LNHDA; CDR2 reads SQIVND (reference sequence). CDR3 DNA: TGTGCCAGTAAACCCCAGGGTGCCGGGGAGCTGTTTTTT. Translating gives CASKPQGAGELFF.

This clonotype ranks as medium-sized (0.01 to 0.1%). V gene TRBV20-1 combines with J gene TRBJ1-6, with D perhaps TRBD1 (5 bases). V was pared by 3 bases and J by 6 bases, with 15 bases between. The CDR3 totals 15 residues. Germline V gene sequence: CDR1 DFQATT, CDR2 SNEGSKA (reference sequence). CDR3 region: CSASRGLFPNSPLHF. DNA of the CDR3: TGCAGTGCTAGTAGGGGCCTTTTCCCTAATTCACCCCTCCACTTT.

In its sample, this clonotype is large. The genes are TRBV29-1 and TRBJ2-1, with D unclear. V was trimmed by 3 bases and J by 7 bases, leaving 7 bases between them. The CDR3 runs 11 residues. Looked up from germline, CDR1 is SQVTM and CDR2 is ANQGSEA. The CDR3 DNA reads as TGCAGCGTTGATGTGGTGAATGAGCAGTTCTTC. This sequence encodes CSVDVVNEQFF.

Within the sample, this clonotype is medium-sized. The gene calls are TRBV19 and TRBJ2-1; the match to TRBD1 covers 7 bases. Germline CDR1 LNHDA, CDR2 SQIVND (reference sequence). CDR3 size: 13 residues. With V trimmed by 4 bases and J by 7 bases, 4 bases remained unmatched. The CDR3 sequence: CASSKTGWNEQFF. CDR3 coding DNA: TGTGCCAGTAGTAAGACAGGGTGGAATGAGCAGTTCTTC.

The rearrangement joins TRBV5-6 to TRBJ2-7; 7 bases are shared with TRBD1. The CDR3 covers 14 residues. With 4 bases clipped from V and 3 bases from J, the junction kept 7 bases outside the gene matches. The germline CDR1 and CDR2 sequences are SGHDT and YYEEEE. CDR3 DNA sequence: TGTGCCAGCAGCAAACCCAGGGGGAGCTACGAGCAGTACTTC. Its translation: CASSKPRGSYEQYF.

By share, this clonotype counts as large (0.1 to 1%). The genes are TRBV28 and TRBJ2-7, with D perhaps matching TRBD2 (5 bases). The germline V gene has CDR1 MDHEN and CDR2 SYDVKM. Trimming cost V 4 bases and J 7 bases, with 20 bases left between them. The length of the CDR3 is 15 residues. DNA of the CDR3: TGTGCCAGCAGTTCCATCGAGGGCCGGTCGGAAGAGCAGTACTTC. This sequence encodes CASSSIEGRSEEQYF.

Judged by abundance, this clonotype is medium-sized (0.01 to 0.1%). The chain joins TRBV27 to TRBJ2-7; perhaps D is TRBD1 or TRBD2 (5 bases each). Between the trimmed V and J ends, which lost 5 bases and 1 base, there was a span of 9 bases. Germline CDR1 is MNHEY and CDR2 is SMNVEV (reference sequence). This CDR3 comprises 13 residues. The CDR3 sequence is CASSRGESYEQYF. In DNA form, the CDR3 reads TGTGCCAGCAGTAGAGGGGAATCCTACGAGCAGTACTTC.